This TCR beta chain was recovered during a study of CD8 T cells in Susac syndrome. Study outcomes and limitations: That the number of individuals in its TCR sequencing and HLA analysis was relatively small was acknowledged by the study.

Reverse transcription of 0.5 to 1 ug RNA was performed with random hexamers. Multiplex immunoSEQ PCR targeted 54 Vbeta and 13 Jbeta TCR beta segments. MiXCR, run by TCRdb on the immunoSEQ multiplex PCR reads, gives a single entry per CDR3 protein. The repertoire has some 95,000 distinct CDR3 sequences, 85% to 95% of them found once; the top ten carry roughly 0.32%. The controls, all healthy donors, were matched for age and sex. Isolation of CD8+ and CD4+ T cells was performed negatively, whereas enrichment of TEMRA cells was done by FACS. For this clonotype: Its antigen remains unknown.

The sequence was obtained from a human donor in good health. Sequenced: CD8+ T cells from PBMCs.

The CDR3 spells CASSYHARGTGNTIYF. The CDR3 nucleotides are TGTGCCAGCAGTTACCACGCCCGGGGCACTGGAAACACCATATATTTT. This sequence joins TRBV6-5 and TRBJ1-3, with D maybe TRBD1 (5 bases). This CDR3 has 16 amino acids. Between the trimmed V and J ends, which lost 2 bases and 2 bases, there was a span of 13 bases. Germline lookup yields CDR1 MNHEY and CDR2 SVGAGI.